The sequence of this T cell receptor beta chain was determined in a study of cytomegalovirus exposure and HLA in healthy donors (dated by TCRdb to about 2017). Study-wide context: In an earlier analysis of approximately 500 of the donors, 276 Gb of sequence data and roughly 100 million unique TCR beta sequences from roughly 180 million T cells were reported. High-throughput TCR immunosequencing, statistical association of individual TCRs with disease status, and machine learning were combined to predict cytomegalovirus infection status. Roughly 300 gigabases of sequencing data and around 80 million unique TCR sequences made up an early release that covered around 640 HLA-typed donors. Donor age, sex, ethnicity and CMV serostatus were compiled together with the repertoire data. All discovery cohort repertoires had been generated using a single sequencing platform. HLA typing included class I and class II loci at four-digit resolution. In addition to the first cohort of 666 subjects, a separate validation cohort of 120 different subjects was used. Across approximately 400 genotyped donors of the cohort, an average of 235,054 unique TCR beta nucleotide sequences per donor were sequenced, and approximately 17% of those sequences were non-productive. The later analysis used no new phenotypic data to find candidate immune exposures, relying instead on TCR beta sequences and their occurrence across donors. Because of strong linkage in the cohort, five DR-DQ haplotypes were treated as single units for association and clustering. The number of donors typed differed by locus, with about 629-640 for A, B, C, DRB1 and DQB1, 522 for DQA1, approximately 580 for DPA1, and 472 for DPB1. Of the roughly 400 genotyped donors, 75% to 85% were placed in the genetic ancestry cluster associated with self-reported Caucasian donors. Using immunosequencing, the study profiled T cell repertoires from fewer than 700 subjects and related those repertoires to cytomegalovirus serostatus. An earlier analysis of 587 of the donors used high-throughput TCR beta sequencing to judge whether each TCR beta V gene segment behaved as functional or pseudogenic. To study patterns of TCR occurrence, a later analysis re-analyzed previously published TCR beta repertoires from around 700 donors and added high-resolution HLA genotyping. In a later genetic analysis, genome-wide SNP genotypes for about three fifths of the 666 donors were used, and that subset was treated as a discovery cohort. The aim of the study was to test whether cataloging public T cell receptors could identify signatures of past pathogen exposure. Results the study describes overall, beyond this receptor: In a later genetic analysis, a missense DCLRE1C variant was associated with V-gene and J-gene trimming of TCR beta chains, and the association was replicated in an independent cohort. Three of the identified cytomegalovirus-associated TCR beta chains were confirmed in vitro to be specific for cytomegalovirus antigens. In a later analysis, most CMV-associated TCR beta chains were found to appear HLA-restricted, with HLA associations seemingly driven largely by CMV exposure. A cluster of highly shared sequence variants was judged likely to represent a technical artifact of the sequencing pipeline. Immune exposure information for the cohort was limited to CMV serostatus. About 17 rarely observed V segments, including chromosome 9 orphons, were excluded from the earlier analysis of almost 600 of the donors because counts were too low. A later analysis reported that several top co-occurrence clusters appeared linked to parvovirus B19, influenza, CMV and Epstein-Barr virus. Because some donors lacked HLA typing at each locus, the association tests relied only on the typed subset. Compared with the approximately 710-donor mean, donors in an Asian-associated ancestry cluster had fewer N-insertions in productive TCRs, according to a later genetic analysis. At a false discovery rate of 0.05, a later analysis linked some 17,000 TCR beta sequences to specific HLA alleles. Strong co-occurrence of HLA alleles, especially DR and DQ, made assigning TCR associations to individual alleles difficult. Compared with equally common non-associated chains, HLA-associated TCR beta chains in a later analysis were more clonally expanded and had lower generation probabilities. The authors suggested that the approach could potentially be generalized to other disease states and immunological phenotypes. Linkage disequilibrium might explain the correlated functional status among segregating V segments, but an unknown experimental factor could not be excluded. Broadly in line with IMGT annotations, most TCR beta V segments showed up in productive rearrangements about 90% or about 30% of the time in an earlier analysis of 587 of the donors. The cohort was sequenced for TCR beta chains only, and without alpha or paired-chain data the features that could be detected were limited. In a later analysis, TCR association rates were found to vary across HLA loci, with the most associated TCRs seen for DRB1 alleles and the fewest for HLA-C alleles. In the study, 150 to 200 TCR beta chains were listed as associated with cytomegalovirus. A further reported finding was that TCR beta sequences accurately predicted the HLA-A and HLA-B alleles for most subjects in the first cohort. Presence/absence analyses assumed roughly uniform sequencing depth across donors, an assumption that may not hold. In both the original and validation cohorts, the classifier was reported to diagnose cytomegalovirus status with high specificity and sensitivity. Most TCR sequences were observed very rarely across donors, whereas some public TCRs were present in many individuals.

As to this clone: No antigen is known for it. Per-base qualities were not stored, and no clone one base away is much larger.

To prepare the library, the immunoSEQ multiplex PCR assay was applied. A mixture of 60 forward primers for TCR Vbeta segments and 13 reverse primers for TCR Jbeta segments was used in the multiplex PCR. The CDR3 region of rearranged TCR beta genes was amplified from genomic DNA with a multiplex PCR assay. On the Illumina HiSeq System, the amplified TCR beta libraries were sequenced as 87-base-pair reads. Per the source publication's procedure: A later analysis counted tens of millions of unique TCR beta chains across the 666 repertoires, and some 11 million of these chains were shared by at least two donors. To remove PCR and sequencing errors, raw reads were error-corrected and collapsed into unique sequences using a nearest-neighbor algorithm that merged closely related sequences. V, D and J gene segments were assigned by aligning CDR3 sequences to IMGT reference sequences. For a sequence to be retained, at least a six-nucleotide match to both a V gene segment and a J gene segment was required. Rearrangements were classified as productive when the CDR3 lacked stop codons and remained in frame with V and J, and all other rearrangements were classified as non-productive. Following IMGT convention, CDR3 was defined as the stretch from the second conserved V-encoded cysteine up to the conserved J-encoded phenylalanine. Sequences without an unambiguous match to a single V gene segment were excluded from the earlier analysis of approximately 560 of the donors. In an earlier analysis of around 590 of the donors, a V segment was called functional when productive rearrangements were above 56.7%, and segregating when the standard deviation between donors exceeded 5%. A statistical classification framework was built to diagnose cytomegalovirus status from the catalog of TCR beta chain sequences. In a later analysis, V and J genes were assigned by comparing TCR nucleotide sequences against IMGT/GENE-DB human TR gene sequences. The TCRdist pipeline was used in a later analysis to assign CDR3 sequences and most-parsimonious VDJ recombination scenarios. A later analysis defined each TCR beta chain by its CDR3 amino acid sequence plus V-gene family, and excluded reads lacking a unique V-gene family. In a later analysis, around 650 highly shared, low-generation-probability nucleotide sequences were removed to address suspected cross-contamination and a sequencing artifact. In a later analysis, a clonal expansion index was calculated for each public chain from normalized within-repertoire ranks of inferred template counts. In a later analysis, generation probabilities were computed using a VDJ recombination model fitted to out-of-frame rearrangements, and the results were checked against IGoR. Hypergeometric tests were used in a later analysis to score TCR-TCR, TCR-HLA and TCR-CMV co-occurrence, with a repertoire-size bias correction applied to the TCR pairs. False discovery rates were estimated in a later analysis by permuting HLA or CMV assignments 20 times. In a later analysis, co-occurring TCRs were grouped using DBSCAN, with TCRdist sequence similarity added in when clustering inside HLA-allele-positive subsets. Repertoires with fewer than 30,000 or more than 120,000 public chains were left out of co-occurrence clustering, as were four to six repertoires with anomalous nucleotide sharing. Here the immuneACCESS table is served through TCRdb, limited to in-frame sequences with V and J called. Missing clones are a known gap in these copies; in checked studies unresolved V genes cover under half, and the rest lacks a known reason. That table furnishes V, J and clone size, whereas the DNA furnished D and trimming. The sample yields about 59,000 clones; 80% were counted once. The top ten constitute nearly 4% of the sample.

The cohort consisted of 670 or so healthy bone marrow donors. All cohort members were sampled while nominally healthy, although unrecorded immune exposures were likely present. The donor tested CMV seronegative and was one of the 352 seronegative cohort members. Every donor gave a peripheral blood sample, and the peripheral blood mononuclear cells from that sample were used for TCR beta sequencing. The Qiagen DNeasy Blood Extraction Kit was used to extract genomic DNA from the blood cell samples. Input material: PBMCs. The TCR was taken from a woman aged 40 to 49 in good health and CMV-seronegative.

The nucleotide sequence reads TGTGCCAGCAGCAAGGACAGGGATGGCAATCAGCCCCAGCATTTT. The resulting protein is CASSKDRDGNQPQHF. The sequence links TRBV2 to TRBJ1-5, with 8 bases in between that match TRBD1. Clipping removes 6 bases from V and 2 bases from J, with 6 as the unmatched junction base count. As encoded in the germline V gene, CDR1 is SNHLY while CDR2 is FYNNEI. Including the terminal cysteine and phenylalanine, the CDR3 comprises 15 residues. Just CDR3 DNA is preserved here, 45 bases in frame from base 1.